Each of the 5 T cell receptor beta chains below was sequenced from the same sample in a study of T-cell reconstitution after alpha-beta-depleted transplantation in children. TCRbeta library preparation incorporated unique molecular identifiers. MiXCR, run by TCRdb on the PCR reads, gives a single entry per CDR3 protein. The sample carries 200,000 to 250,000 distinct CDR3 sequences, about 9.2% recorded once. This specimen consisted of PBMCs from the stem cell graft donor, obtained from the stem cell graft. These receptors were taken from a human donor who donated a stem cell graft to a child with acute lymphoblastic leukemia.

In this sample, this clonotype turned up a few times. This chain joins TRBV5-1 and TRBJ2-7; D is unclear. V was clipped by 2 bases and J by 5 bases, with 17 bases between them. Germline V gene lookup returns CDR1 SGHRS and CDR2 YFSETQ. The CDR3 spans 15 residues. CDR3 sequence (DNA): TGCGCCAGCAGCTTCCAACTCCGGAAAGGAGACGAGCAGTACTTC. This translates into CASSFQLRKGDEQYF.

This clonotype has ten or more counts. The CDR3 here is CASSQDWSGNSLHSTDTQYF. The CDR3 DNA reads as TGCGCCAGCAGCCAAGATTGGTCGGGCAACTCACTCCACTCCACAGATACGCAGTATTTT. J is TRBJ2-3 and V is TRBV4-3; D remains ambiguous. The CDR3 is 20 residues long. The V and J ends lost 0 bases and 2 bases respectively, with 24 bases between them. CDR1 LGHNA and CDR2 YSLEER come from the germline V gene.

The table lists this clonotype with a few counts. The CDR3 loop is CSAPSGGIDTQYF. The CDR3 bases are TGCAGTGCCCCCAGCGGGGGGATAGATACGCAGTATTTT. The chain employs TRBV20-1 and TRBJ2-3, with 9 bases that match TRBD2. The CDR3 extends over 13 amino acids. V lost 6 bases and J lost 5; bases outside the gene matches: 6. CDR1 is DFQATT and CDR2 is SNEGSKA in the germline V gene (reference sequence).

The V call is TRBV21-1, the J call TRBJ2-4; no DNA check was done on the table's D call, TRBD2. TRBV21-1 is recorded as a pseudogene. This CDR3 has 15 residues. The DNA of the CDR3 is TGTGCCAGCCGCCGTAGGGGGAGGGAGGGAAACATTCAGTACTTC. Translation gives CASRRRGREGNIQYF.

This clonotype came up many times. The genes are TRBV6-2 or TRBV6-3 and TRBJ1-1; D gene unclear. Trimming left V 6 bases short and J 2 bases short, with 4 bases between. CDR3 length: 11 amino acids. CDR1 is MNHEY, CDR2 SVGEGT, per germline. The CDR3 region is CASRTNTEAFF. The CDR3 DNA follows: TGTGCCAGCAGGACTAACACTGAAGCTTTCTTT.